The sequence of this T cell receptor (beta chain) was determined in a study of shared clonotypes between healthy human individuals. The wider study: The plates for each donor numbered three CD4 naive, three CD4 memory, two CD8 naive and one CD8 memory.

The test was conducted at deep level. As handled by the study authors: ImmunoSEQ yielded junction-only sequences lacking quality scores, so filtering differed. This table comes from immunoSEQ multiplex PCR, and its TCRdb copy is limited to in-frame clones, with some not included. V and J calls and clone size come straight from that table; D and trimming were deduced from the DNA. The sample consists of some 200,000 clones, just over 65% of them appearing once. Findings and limits, study-wide: Naive CD4 clonotypes overlapped across a few donors at roughly 5.1%.

From germline, CDR1 is SGHAT and CDR2 FQNNGV. The CDR3 contains 14 residues. V lost 1 base and J 7 bases, leaving 14 bases between the germline ends. Comment on this clone: Its specificity is not known.

Sequencing input: memory CD4+ T cells sorted from blood. The subset is: CD45RA-negative fraction. The receptor was derived from a man aged 30 to 39 in good health. V usage is TRBV11-2 and J usage is TRBJ2-7, with D possibly TRBD1 on 5 matching bases. CDR3 in DNA: TGTGCCAGCAGCTTAGGGTTGTGGGGCCGGGAGCAGTACTTC. Translating it yields CASSLGLWGREQYF. Combining the CDR3 with reference TRBV11-2 and TRBJ2-7 gives the whole variable domain EAGVAQSPRYKIIEKRQSVAFWCNPISGHATLYWYQQILGQGPKLLIQFQNNGVVDDSQLPKDRFSAERLKGVDSTLKIQPAKLEDSAVYLCASSLGLWGREQYFGPGTRLTVT.